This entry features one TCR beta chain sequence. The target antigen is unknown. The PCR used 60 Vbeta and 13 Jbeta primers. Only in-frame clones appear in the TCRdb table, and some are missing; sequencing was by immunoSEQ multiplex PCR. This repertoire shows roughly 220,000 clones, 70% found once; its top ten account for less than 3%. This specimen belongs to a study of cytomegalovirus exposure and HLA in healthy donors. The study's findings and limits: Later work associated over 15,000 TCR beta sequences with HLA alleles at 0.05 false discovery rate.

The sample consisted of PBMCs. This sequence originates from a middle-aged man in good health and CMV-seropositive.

The CDR3 DNA reads TGTGCCAGCAGTACGGGATCGGGCTACGAGCAGTACTTC. Translated, it gives CASSTGSGYEQYF. The chain has TRBV28 and TRBJ2-7; a weak D match, TRBD2 (5 bases). Between the trimmed V and J ends, which lost 5 bases and 3 bases, there was a span of 11 bases. Germline CDR1 is MDHEN and CDR2 is SYDVKM. The CDR3 loop spans 13 amino acids.